This T cell receptor beta chain was documented in a study of blood T cells in healthy people across ages. General study results and limits: As age increased, TCR beta diversity per million T cells fell in a roughly linear fashion.

Concerning this clonotype itself: As yet, its antigen is unknown.

A second about 7 to 11 cycle PCR used barcoded and J-beta primers. There were at least 2.5 million CDR3-containing paired-end reads obtained from each sample. MiXCR, applied by TCRdb to the 5' RACE reads, yields one record per CDR3 protein. In the table there are some 760,000 distinct CDR3 sequences, approximately 25% of which are singletons. The same data also went into a second study, on T cells of mothers and their children. Per that paper: Each mother gave over 8.5 million TCR beta CDR3 reads; each child, about 2.8 million.

The source is a boy aged 5-17 years in good health. Sample: blood.

CDR3 nucleotide sequence: TGTGCCAGCAGCGGTAGAGTCGGACTAGCGGGAGGGCGGGAGCTGTTTTTT. It encodes CASSGRVGLAGGRELFF. The J gene is TRBJ2-2, the V gene TRBV7-2; the match to TRBD2 covers 15 bases. V was clipped by 5 bases and J by 9 bases; unmatched bases: 10. Germline V lookup: CDR1 SGHTA, CDR2 FQGNSA. CDR3 length equals 17 residues.